Listed here are 16 T cell receptor beta chains from one sample, sequenced in a study of blood T cell repertoires in COVID-19 (TCRdb year 2020). Library construction relied on the immunoSEQ multiplex PCR assay. As stored in TCRdb, this immuneACCESS dataset retains in-frame rearrangements with V and J assigned. A fraction of the clones does not appear; measured against another copy, unresolved V genes explain less than half of the discrepancy, and the remainder lacks a known reason. Here the sample has tens of thousands of clones; approximately 91% occur a single time. The ten largest make up about 3.7% of the sample. Sequenced material: peripheral blood. These TCRs come from a woman between 65 and 79 years old with acute or convalescent COVID-19.

The V and J genes are TRBV5-6 and TRBJ2-3; perhaps TRBD2 as D (6 bases). Deletions cut 6 bases from V and 2 bases from J, with 16 bases between. CDR3 length equals 15 residues. Germline-derived CDR1 and CDR2 are SGHDT and YYEEEE. The CDR3: CASTPLAGPTDTQYF. DNA for the CDR3: TGTGCCAGCACCCCACTGGCGGGGCCCACAGATACGCAGTATTTT.

The rearrangement joins TRBV28 to TRBJ2-3; TRBD2 might be the D (6 bases). Germline V gene sequence: CDR1 MDHEN, CDR2 SYDVKM. Trimming took 3 bases from V and 2 from J, leaving 12 bases between them. CDR3 length: 15 residues. CDR3 residues: CASSFVPGVTDTQYF. In DNA, the CDR3 is TGTGCCAGCAGTTTCGTCCCGGGGGTCACAGATACGCAGTATTTT.

This chain connects TRBV10-2 to TRBJ1-5; no clear D gene. This CDR3 spans 14 amino acids. V was cut by 3 bases and J by 6 bases, with 12 bases left in between. CDR1 is WSHSY, CDR2 SAAADI, per germline. CDR3 in DNA: TGCGCCAGCAGTGATCGAGGCGGGTTTCAGCCCCAGCATTTT. It codes for CASSDRGGFQPQHF.

The V gene is TRBV10-2, the J gene TRBJ2-5; D is undetermined. This CDR3 contains 16 residues. Germline V lookup: CDR1 WSHSY, CDR2 SAAADI. Trimming took 0 bases from V and 1 from J, leaving 12 bases between them. This CDR3 is CASSESSSWAQETQYF. Here the CDR3 DNA reads TGCGCCAGCAGTGAGTCGAGTAGTTGGGCCCAAGAGACCCAGTACTTC.

This sequence joins TRBV18 and TRBJ2-5; perhaps TRBD1 as D (6 bases). Trimming removed 8 bases at V and 5 bases at J, with 9 bases between. CDR1 is KGHSH, CDR2 LQKENI, per germline. This CDR3 contains 11 residues. The CDR3 nucleotides read TGTGCCAGCCAGGGGTTGGAGACCCAGTACTTC. Translated: CASQGLETQYF.

This rearrangement joins TRBV7-6 to TRBJ2-3; 11 bases line up with TRBD2. The junction had 5 bases not matched to a gene; V was cut back by 5 bases and J by 1 base. The V gene's germline CDR1 is SGHVS and CDR2 FNYEAQ. This CDR3 contains 16 residues. In DNA, the CDR3 is TGTGCCAGCAGCGCCCGACTAGCGGGGCGCACAGATACGCAGTATTTT. Translation: CASSARLAGRTDTQYF.

The chain couples TRBV7-2 to TRBJ1-5, with unresolved D. Germline values: CDR1 SGHTA, CDR2 FQGNSA. The CDR3 is made up of 14 amino acids. The V end was cut by 4 bases, the J end by 3 bases, with 10 bases between. CDR3 sequence reads: CASSSPANNQPQHF. CDR3 nucleotide sequence: TGTGCCAGCAGCTCACCAGCGAACAATCAGCCCCAGCATTTT.

This chain uses TRBV7-9 with TRBJ2-3; the D gene is possibly TRBD1 (6 bases). The CDR3 totals 16 residues. V dropped 0 bases and J dropped 3 bases, with 13 bases sitting between them. The germline CDR1 and CDR2 sequences are SEHNR and FQNEAQ (reference sequence). In nucleotides, the CDR3 is TGTGCCAGCAGCTTAGCGTCCAGGGGAATAACAGATACGCAGTATTTT. Translated, it gives CASSLASRGITDTQYF.

V and J are TRBV3-1 (or the pseudogene TRBV3-2) and TRBJ2-4; D ambiguous. The CDR3 is made up of 14 amino acids. Germline CDR1 reads LGHDT; CDR2 reads YNNKEL (reference sequence). V was trimmed by 2 bases and J by 0 bases, leaving 5 bases between them. CDR3 bases: TGTGCCAGCAGCCAACAATTAGCCAAAAACATTCAGTACTTC. Its protein is CASSQQLAKNIQYF.

The chain is built from TRBV28 and TRBJ2-1, with 14 bases aligning to TRBD2. This CDR3 has 17 amino acids. Trimming at V came to 5 bases and at J to 6 bases, leaving 9 bases not matched to a gene. Germline V gene sequence: CDR1 MDHEN, CDR2 SYDVKM. CDR3 region: CASSPRLAGGPGNEQFF. CDR3 nucleotides: TGTGCCAGCAGTCCGCGACTAGCGGGAGGGCCCGGCAATGAGCAGTTCTTC.

The CDR3 spells CASRKTGVLGQTQYF. The CDR3 DNA reads TGTGCCAGCAGAAAAACAGGTGTATTGGGTCAGACCCAGTACTTC. The V gene is TRBV28, the J gene TRBJ2-5, with D possibly being TRBD1 (5 bases). The CDR3 has 15 residues. V shed 6 bases and J shed 6 bases, with 20 bases lying between them. Looked up from germline, CDR1 is MDHEN and CDR2 is SYDVKM.

The chain joins TRBV3-1 (or the pseudogene TRBV3-2) to TRBJ2-5; TRBD2 agrees at 8 bases. With V trimmed by 4 bases and J by 2 bases, 6 bases remained unmatched. Germline CDR1 is LGHDT and CDR2 is YNNKEL (reference sequence). The CDR3 extends over 15 amino acids. Here the CDR3 DNA reads TGTGCCAGCAGCCCCGCACTAGCGGTACAAGAGACCCAGTACTTC. Amino acid sequence: CASSPALAVQETQYF.

This chain joins TRBV19 and TRBJ1-2; 9 nucleotides match TRBD1. The CDR3 has 16 residues. CDR1 is LNHDA and CDR2 is SQIVND in the germline V gene (reference sequence). The junction had 11 bases not matched to a gene; V was cut back by 7 bases and J by 2 bases. CDR3 sequence: CASNVAGQGLNYGYTF. The CDR3, as DNA: TGTGCCAGTAACGTCGCTGGACAGGGGTTAAACTATGGCTACACCTTC.

V gene TRBV28 combines with J gene TRBJ1-5; TRBD1 aligns across 8 bases. V trimming: 6 bases; J trimming: 6 bases; junction bases outside the gene matches: 4. This CDR3 region has 13 residues. Looked up from germline, CDR1 is MDHEN and CDR2 is SYDVKM. The CDR3 sequence is CASRTGGGQPQHF. The CDR3 DNA is TGTGCCAGCAGAACAGGGGGAGGTCAGCCCCAGCATTTT.

This chain uses TRBV11-2 with TRBJ2-3; D unresolved. The CDR3 contains 16 residues. V lost 4 bases, J lost 0 bases, and 14 bases lay in between. Germline V gives CDR1 SGHAT, CDR2 FQNNGV. The CDR3 loop is CASSYSGGGSTDTQYF. The CDR3 nucleotides are TGTGCCAGCAGCTACTCGGGTGGCGGCAGCACAGATACGCAGTATTTT. The full variable domain, completed using reference TRBV11-2 and TRBJ2-3, is EAGVAQSPRYKIIEKRQSVAFWCNPISGHATLYWYQQILGQGPKLLIQFQNNGVVDDSQLPKDRFSAERLKGVDSTLKIQPAKLEDSAVYLCASSYSGGGSTDTQYFGPGTRLTVL.

J is TRBJ1-3 and V is TRBV5-1, with 7 bases fitting TRBD1. The CDR3 is made up of 15 amino acids. After removal of 1 base from V and 4 bases from J, the junction contained 5 bases not matched to a gene. CDR1 and CDR2 (germline): SGHRS, YFSETQ. The CDR3 nucleotides are TGCGCCAGCAGCTTGACAGGGGAAATGGGAAACACCATATATTTT. It is translated as CASSLTGEMGNTIYF.